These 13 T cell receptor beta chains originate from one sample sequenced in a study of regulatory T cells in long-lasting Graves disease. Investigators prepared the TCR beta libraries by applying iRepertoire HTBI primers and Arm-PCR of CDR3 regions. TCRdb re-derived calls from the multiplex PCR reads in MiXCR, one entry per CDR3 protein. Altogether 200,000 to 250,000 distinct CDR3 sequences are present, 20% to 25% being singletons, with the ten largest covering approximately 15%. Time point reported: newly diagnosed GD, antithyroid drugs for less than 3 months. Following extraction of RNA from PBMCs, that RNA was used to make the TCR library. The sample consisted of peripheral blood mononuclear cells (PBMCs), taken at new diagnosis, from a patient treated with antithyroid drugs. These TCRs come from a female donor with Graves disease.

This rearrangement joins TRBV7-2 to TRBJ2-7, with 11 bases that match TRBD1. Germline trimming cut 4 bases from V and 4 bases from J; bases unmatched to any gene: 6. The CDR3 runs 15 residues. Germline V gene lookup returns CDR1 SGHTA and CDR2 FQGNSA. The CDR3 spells CASSSRDRGVYEQYF. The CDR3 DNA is TGTGCCAGCAGCTCCCGGGACAGGGGGGTATACGAGCAGTACTTC.

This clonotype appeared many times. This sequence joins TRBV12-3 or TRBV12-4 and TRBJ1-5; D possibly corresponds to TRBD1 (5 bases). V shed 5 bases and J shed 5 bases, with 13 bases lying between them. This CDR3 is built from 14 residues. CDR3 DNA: TGTGCCAGCAGTCCCCGGTGGGGGGATCAGCCCCAGCATTTT. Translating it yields CASSPRWGDQPQHF.

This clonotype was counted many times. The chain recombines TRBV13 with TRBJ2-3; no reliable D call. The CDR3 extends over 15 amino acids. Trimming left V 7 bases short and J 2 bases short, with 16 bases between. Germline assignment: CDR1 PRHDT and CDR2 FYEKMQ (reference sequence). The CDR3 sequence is CASTLLTGPTDTQYF. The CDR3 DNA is TGTGCCAGCACCCTACTAACGGGCCCCACAGATACGCAGTATTTT.

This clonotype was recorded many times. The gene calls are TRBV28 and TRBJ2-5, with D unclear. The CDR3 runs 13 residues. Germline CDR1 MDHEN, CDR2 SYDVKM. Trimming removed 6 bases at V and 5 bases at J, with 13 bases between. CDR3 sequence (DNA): TGTGCCAGCAGCCCTAACCCCGGGGAGACCCAGTACTTC. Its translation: CASSPNPGETQYF.

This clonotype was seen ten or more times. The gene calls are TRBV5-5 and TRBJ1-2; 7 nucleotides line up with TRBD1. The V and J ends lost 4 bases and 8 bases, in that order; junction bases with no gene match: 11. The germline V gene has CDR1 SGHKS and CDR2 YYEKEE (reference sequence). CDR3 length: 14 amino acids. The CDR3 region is CASSVGTAEKGYTF. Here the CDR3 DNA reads TGTGCCAGCAGCGTCGGGACAGCGGAGAAAGGCTACACCTTC.

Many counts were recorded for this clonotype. This CDR3 reads CASSPRGASGEQYF. The CDR3 DNA follows: TGTGCCAGCAGCCCACGGGGGGCATCGGGCGAGCAGTACTTC. The rearrangement joins TRBV7-3 to TRBJ2-7; D is possibly TRBD2 (7 bases). V dropped 5 bases and J dropped 6 bases, with 17 bases sitting between them. The CDR3 has 14 residues. Germline V gives CDR1 SGHTA, CDR2 FQGTGA.

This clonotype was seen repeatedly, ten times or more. The CDR3 here is CSAMEGGTNEKLFF. CDR3 sequence (DNA): TGCAGTGCTATGGAGGGAGGGACTAATGAAAAACTGTTTTTT. This chain uses TRBV20-1 with TRBJ1-4, with D unclear. V was cut by 4 bases and J by 2 bases, with 11 bases left in between. The CDR3 totals 14 residues. Germline assignment: CDR1 DFQATT and CDR2 SNEGSKA (reference sequence).

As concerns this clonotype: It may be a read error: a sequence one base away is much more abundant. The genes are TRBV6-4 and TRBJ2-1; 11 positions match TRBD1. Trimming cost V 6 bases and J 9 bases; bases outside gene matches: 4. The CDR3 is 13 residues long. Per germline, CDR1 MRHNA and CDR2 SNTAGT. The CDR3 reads CASSRDRGAEQFF. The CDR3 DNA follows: TGTGCCAGCAGCCGGGACAGGGGGGCTGAGCAGTTCTTC.

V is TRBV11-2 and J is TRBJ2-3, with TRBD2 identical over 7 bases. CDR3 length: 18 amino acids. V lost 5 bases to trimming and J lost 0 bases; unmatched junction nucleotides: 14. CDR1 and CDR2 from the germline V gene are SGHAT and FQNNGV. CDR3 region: CASSHLGGWEGSTDTQYF. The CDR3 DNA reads TGTGCCAGCAGCCACCTTGGGGGGTGGGAGGGGAGCACAGATACGCAGTATTTT.

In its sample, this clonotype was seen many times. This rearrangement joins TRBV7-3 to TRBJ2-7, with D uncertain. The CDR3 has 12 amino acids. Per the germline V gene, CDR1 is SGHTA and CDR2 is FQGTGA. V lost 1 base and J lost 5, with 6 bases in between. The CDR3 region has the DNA TGTGCCAGCAGCTTAAATCAGGACGAGCAGTACTTC. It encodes CASSLNQDEQYF. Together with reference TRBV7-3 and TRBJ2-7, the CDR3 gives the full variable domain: GAGVSQTPSNKVTEKGKYVELRCDPISGHTALYWYRQSLGQGPEFLIYFQGTGAADDSGLPNDRFFAVRPEGSVSTLKIQRTERGDSAVYLCASSLNQDEQYFGPGTRLTVT.

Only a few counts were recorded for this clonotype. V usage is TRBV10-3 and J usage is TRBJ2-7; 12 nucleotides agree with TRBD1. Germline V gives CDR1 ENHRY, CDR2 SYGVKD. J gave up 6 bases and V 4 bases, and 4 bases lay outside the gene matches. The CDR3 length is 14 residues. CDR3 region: CAISAGQGAPEQYF. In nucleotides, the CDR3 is TGTGCCATCAGTGCGGGACAGGGGGCGCCCGAGCAGTACTTC.

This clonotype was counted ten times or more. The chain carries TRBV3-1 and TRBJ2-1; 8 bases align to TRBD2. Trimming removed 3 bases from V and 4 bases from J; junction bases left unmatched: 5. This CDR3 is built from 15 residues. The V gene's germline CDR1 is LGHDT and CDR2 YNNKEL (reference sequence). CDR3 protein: CASSHGTSGYNEQFF. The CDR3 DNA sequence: TGTGCCAGCAGCCATGGTACTAGCGGATACAATGAGCAGTTCTTC.

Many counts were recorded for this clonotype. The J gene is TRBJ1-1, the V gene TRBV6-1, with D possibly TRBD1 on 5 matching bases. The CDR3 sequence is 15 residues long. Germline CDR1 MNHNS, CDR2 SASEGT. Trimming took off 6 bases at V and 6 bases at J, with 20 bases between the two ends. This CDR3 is CASRPDRVVGPEAFF. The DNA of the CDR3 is TGTGCCAGCAGACCCGACCGGGTCGTGGGGCCTGAAGCTTTCTTT.